This T cell receptor beta chain was retrieved from a study of CD8+ T cells in alopecia areata. Study at large: Among treated patients, oral tofacitinib was administered at 5 to 10 mg twice daily.

Peripheral blood and lesional scalp punch biopsies were taken from alopecia areata patients. Germline V gene data show CDR1 as SGHVS and CDR2 as FQNEAQ. V lost 8 bases, J lost 2 bases, and 20 bases lay in between. The CDR3 has 16 residues. The sequencing template was cDNA reverse transcribed from extracted RNA. Profiling relied on immunoSEQ multiplex PCR, and the TCRdb table lists in-frame clones only, not all of them. The sample records some 200,000 clones, 50% to 60% being singletons. Remarks on this clone: Its specificity is unknown.

Whole-study results and caveats: Sequences from scalp samples also cover resident alphabeta T cells of normal skin.

The chain couples TRBV7-8 to TRBJ2-3; tentative D call: TRBD2 (7 bases). This receptor was identified in a human donor with alopecia areata. Specimen: CD4+ T cells sorted from blood, collected at week 0. The CDR3 DNA reads TGTGCCAGCCAAGGCAGTGCGGGGGCCCTCACAGATACGCAGTATTTT. Protein sequence: CASQGSAGALTDTQYF.